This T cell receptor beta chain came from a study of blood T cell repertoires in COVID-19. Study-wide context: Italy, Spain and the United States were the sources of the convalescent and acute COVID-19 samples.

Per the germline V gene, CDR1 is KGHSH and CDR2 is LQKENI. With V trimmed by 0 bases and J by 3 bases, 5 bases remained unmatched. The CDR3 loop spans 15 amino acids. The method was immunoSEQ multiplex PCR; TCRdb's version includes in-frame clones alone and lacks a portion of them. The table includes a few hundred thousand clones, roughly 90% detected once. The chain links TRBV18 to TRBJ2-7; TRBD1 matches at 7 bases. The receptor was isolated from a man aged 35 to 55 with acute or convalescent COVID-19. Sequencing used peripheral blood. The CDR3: CASSPPLTGRYEQYF. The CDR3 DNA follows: TGTGCCAGCTCACCACCACTGACAGGGCGCTACGAGCAGTACTTC.